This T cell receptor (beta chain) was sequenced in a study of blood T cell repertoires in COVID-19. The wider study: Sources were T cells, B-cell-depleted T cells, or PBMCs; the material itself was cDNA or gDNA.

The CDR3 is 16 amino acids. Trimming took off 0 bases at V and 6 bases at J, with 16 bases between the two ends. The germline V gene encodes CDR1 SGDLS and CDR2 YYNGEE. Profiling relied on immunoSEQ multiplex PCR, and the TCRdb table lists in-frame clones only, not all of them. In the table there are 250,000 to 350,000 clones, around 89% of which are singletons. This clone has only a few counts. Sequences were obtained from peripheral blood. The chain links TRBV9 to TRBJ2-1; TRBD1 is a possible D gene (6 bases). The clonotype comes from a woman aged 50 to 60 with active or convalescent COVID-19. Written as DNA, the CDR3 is TGTGCCAGCAGCGTAGAAAAAGGGGGACCGATCAATGAGCAGTTCTTC. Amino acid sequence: CASSVEKGGPINEQFF. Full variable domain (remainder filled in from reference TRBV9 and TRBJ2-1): DSGVTQTPKHLITATGQRVTLRCSPRSGDLSVYWYQQSLDQGLQFLIQYYNGEERAKGNILERFSAQQFPDLHSELNLSSLELGDSALYFCASSVEKGGPINEQFFGPGTRLTVL.